This TCR beta chain appears in the sequencing data of a study of human T cells and chemical hapten exposure (dated by TCRdb to the early 2020s). Turning to the overall study: For sensitization, 2% DPC in acetone was applied to a roughly 2 cm by roughly 2 cm area of upper inner arm skin. Weekly therapeutic DPC doses were additionally applied to the scalp of patients throughout the roughly 25-week study period. The mostly female patient cohort included alopecia areata with under or over 50% scalp involvement, alopecia totalis and alopecia universalis. The study tracked peripheral blood TCR repertoire changes in vivo during primary and secondary sensitization to the hapten diphenylcyclopropenone (DPC) in alopecia patients. Patch testing was done on the upper back using Finn chambers containing 0.01% DPC, and results were scored after 6 days according to International Contact Dermatitis Research Group standards. Blood for TCR sequencing was provided by twenty-nine alopecia patients at one to four time points (pre-sensitization, 2, 6 and 24 weeks). Libraries were pooled for sequencing, and variation in per-sample TCR yields was attributed mainly to small differences in library volumes within the pool. Blood was sampled from patients pre-sensitization (week 0) and at 2, 6 and about 24 weeks after DPC sensitization.

As encoded in the germline V gene (reference sequence), CDR1 is MNHNY while CDR2 is SVGAGI. From its cysteine to its phenylalanine, the CDR3 spans 14 amino acids. The entry retains the CDR3 DNA only, 42 bases that are in frame from base 1. V ends up 7 bases short and J 3 bases short, with an unmatched junction base count of 2. Note on this clonotype: No antigen is known for it. No qualities accompany the bases; no much larger clone lies one base away.

The library was prepared using RACE. Sequencer: NextSeq 500. During library preparation, unique molecular identifiers were attached to individual cDNA molecules so that TCRs could be counted quantitatively and reproducibly. For every blood RNA sample, sequencing covered both the TCR alpha and TCR beta chains. The original pipeline was this. Samples had a median of roughly 100,000 TCRs, with a range from about 23,224 to 690,600. The Decombinator software suite was used to annotate V, J and CDR3 in the TCR reads. For the PS versus PT1 abundance plots, all samples were subsampled to the same number of TCRs (28,000). TCRs were defined as expanded if absent before sensitization and observed at least eight times at the 2-week time point. In TCRdb, the public reads were trimmed at Q25 with fastp and aligned with MiXCR, with productive beta chains retained. All rows with the same CDR3 protein become a single entry with the most common DNA and genes. TCRdb's processing, not the authors' own work, is the source of the V and J calls. The sample records 60,000 to 80,000 distinct CDR3 sequences, 25% to 40% of which are singletons. The biggest ten clones account for about 9% of the sample.

Summary of the overall study and its limitations: Because every patient had alopecia, a presumed autoimmune disease, the patients' immune response might differ from that of healthy individuals. Repeated subsampling changed both the strength of the expansion versus patch-test correlation and the threshold at which the correlation became significant. The number of PT1 expanded TCRs positively correlated with patch test score, significant at thresholds 8, 16 and 32 but not 4. The number of TCRs above 1 in 1000 frequency did not change with DPC sensitization; there was no evidence of global repertoire structure alterations. Compared with pre-sensitization or healthy control sets, expanded TCRs formed significantly more large CDR3 similarity clusters, which is consistent with antigen-driven responses.

The intended sense of this specimen's time point label: patch test 1, 2 weeks after DPC sensitization. In light of the paper, this sample's treatment or condition label describes: therapeutic diphenylcyclopropenone sensitization with weekly scalp DPC. Blood at each patch-test visit was drawn before the patch test was applied. To be eligible, patients had to be aged 18 to 70, diagnosed with alopecia and judged suitable for DPC therapy, while pregnant patients were excluded. Total RNA was extracted from unfractionated whole blood that had been collected in Tempus Blood RNA tubes. The rearranged segments are TRBV6-6 and TRBJ2-7; 14 bases in the junction line up with TRBD2. The starting material was whole blood, obtained in connection with sensitization to the hapten diphenylcyclopropenone (DPC). This sequence originates from a man aged 35-49 years with alopecia areata. Some clones in this sample may be carry-over from other donors' samples. The bases are TGTGCCAGCAAAGGGACTAGCGGGGGCTACGAGCAGTACTTC. Its translation reads: CASKGTSGGYEQYF.